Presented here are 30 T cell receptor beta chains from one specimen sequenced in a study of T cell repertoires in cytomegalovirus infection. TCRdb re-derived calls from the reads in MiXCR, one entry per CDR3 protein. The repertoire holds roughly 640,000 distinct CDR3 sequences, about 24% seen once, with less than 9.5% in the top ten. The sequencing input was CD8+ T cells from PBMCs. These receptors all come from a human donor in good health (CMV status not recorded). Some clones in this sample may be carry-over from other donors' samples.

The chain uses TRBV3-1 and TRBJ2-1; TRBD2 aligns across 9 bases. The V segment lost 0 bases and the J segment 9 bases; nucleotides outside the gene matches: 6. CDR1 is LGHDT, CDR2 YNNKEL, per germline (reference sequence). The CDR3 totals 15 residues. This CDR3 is CASSQDPPSGAEQFF. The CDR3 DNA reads TGTGCCAGCAGCCAAGATCCGCCTAGCGGGGCTGAGCAGTTCTTC.

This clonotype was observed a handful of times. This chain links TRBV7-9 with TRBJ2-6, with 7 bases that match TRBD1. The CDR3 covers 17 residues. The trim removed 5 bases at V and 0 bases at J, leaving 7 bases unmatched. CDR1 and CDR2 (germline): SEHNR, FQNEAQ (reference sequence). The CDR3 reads CASSDPTGVSGANVLTF. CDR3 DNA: TGTGCCAGCAGCGACCCTACAGGGGTCTCTGGGGCCAACGTCCTGACTTTC. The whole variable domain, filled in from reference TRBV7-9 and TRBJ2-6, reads DTGVSQNPRHKITKRGQNVTFRCDPISEHNRLYWYRQTLGQGPEFLTYFQNEAQLEKSRLLSDRFSAERPKGSFSTLEIQRTEQGDSAMYLCASSDPTGVSGANVLTFGAGSRLTVL.

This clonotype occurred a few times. CDR3 in DNA: TGCAGTGCCCCCGCCCGGGACAGAGGTCATGTAGACACTGAAGCTTTCTTT. Protein sequence: CSAPARDRGHVDTEAFF. The gene calls are TRBV20-1 and TRBJ1-1; 7 positions agree with TRBD1. Germline V gene sequence: CDR1 DFQATT, CDR2 SNEGSKA (reference sequence). The CDR3 covers 17 residues. After removal of 6 bases from V and 3 bases from J, the junction contained 19 bases not matched to a gene.

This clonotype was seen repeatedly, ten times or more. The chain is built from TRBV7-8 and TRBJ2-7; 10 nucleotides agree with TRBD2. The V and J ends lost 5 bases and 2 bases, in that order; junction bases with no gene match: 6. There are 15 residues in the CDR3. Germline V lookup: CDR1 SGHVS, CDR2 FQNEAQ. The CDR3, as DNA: TGTGCCAGCAGCCCCCCCAGCGGGGGGGCCTACGAGCAGTACTTC. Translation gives CASSPPSGGAYEQYF.

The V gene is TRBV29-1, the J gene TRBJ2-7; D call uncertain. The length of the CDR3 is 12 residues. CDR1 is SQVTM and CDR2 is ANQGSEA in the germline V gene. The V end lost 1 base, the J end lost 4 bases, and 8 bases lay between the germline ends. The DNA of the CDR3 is TGCAGCGTTGAAGGCCCAGAATACGAGCAGTACGTC. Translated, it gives CSVEGPEYEQYV.

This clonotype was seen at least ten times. The CDR3 loop reads CASSSQGLQPQHF. CDR3 DNA sequence: TGTGCCAGCAGCTCGCAGGGACTTCAGCCCCAGCATTTT. This chain connects TRBV7-9 to TRBJ1-5, with TRBD1 as a possible D gene (5 bases). The CDR3 totals 13 residues. V lost 4 bases to trimming and J lost 6 bases, with 10 bases between them. The germline gives CDR1 SEHNR, CDR2 FQNEAQ (reference sequence).

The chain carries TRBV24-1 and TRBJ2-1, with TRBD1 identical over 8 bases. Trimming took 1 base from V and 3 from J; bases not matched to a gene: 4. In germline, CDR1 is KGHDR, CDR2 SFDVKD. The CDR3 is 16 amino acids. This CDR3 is CATSDFSDRGYNEQFF. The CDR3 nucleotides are TGTGCCACCAGTGATTTCAGTGACAGGGGCTACAATGAGCAGTTCTTC.

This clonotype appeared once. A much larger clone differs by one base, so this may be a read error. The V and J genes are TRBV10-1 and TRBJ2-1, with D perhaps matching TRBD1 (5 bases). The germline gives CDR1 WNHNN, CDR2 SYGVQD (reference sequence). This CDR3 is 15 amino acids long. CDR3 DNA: TGCACCAGCAGTGCCCAGGGTTTTTCCTACAATGAGCAGTTCTTC. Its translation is CTSSAQGFSYNEQFF.

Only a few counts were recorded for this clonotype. CDR3 residues: CASSQGYYYEQYV. As DNA, the CDR3 is TGTGCCAGCAGCCAAGGATACTACTACGAGCAGTACGTC. This sequence joins TRBV14 and TRBJ2-7; no firm D call. CDR1 SGHDN and CDR2 FVKESK come from the germline V gene. V lost 1 base, J lost 3 bases, and 7 bases lay in between. CDR3 length: 13 residues.

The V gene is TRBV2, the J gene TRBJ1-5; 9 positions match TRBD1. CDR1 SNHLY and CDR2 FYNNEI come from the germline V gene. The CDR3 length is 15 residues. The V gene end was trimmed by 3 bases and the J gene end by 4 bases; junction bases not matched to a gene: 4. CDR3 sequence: CASSDGTGPNQPQHF. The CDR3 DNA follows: TGTGCCAGCAGTGACGGGACAGGGCCTAATCAGCCCCAGCATTTT.

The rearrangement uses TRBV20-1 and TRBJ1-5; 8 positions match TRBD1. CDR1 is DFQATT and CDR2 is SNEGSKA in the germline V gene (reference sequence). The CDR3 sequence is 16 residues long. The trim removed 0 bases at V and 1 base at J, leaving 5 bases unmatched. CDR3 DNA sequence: TGCAGTGCTAGAGACTCGACAGGGGCCAGCAATCAGCCCCAGCATTTT. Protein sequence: CSARDSTGASNQPQHF.

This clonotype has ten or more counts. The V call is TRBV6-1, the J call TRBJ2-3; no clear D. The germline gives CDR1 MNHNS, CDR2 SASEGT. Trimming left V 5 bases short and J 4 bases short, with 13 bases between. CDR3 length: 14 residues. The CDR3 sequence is CASSPLPRADTQYF. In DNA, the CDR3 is TGTGCCAGCAGTCCCCTGCCCCGGGCAGATACGCAGTATTTT.

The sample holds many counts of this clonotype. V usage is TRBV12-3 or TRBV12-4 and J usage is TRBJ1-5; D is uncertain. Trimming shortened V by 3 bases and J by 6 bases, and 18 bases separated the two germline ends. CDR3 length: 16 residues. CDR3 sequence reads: CASSFRAGFSGQPQHF. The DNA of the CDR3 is TGTGCCAGCAGTTTTCGGGCGGGATTTTCGGGTCAGCCCCAGCATTTT.

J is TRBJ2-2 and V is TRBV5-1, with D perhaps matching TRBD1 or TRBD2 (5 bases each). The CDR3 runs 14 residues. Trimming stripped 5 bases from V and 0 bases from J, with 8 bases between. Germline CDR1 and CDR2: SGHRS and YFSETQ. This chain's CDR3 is CASSEGSNTGELFF. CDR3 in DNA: TGCGCCAGCAGTGAGGGGTCGAACACCGGGGAGCTGTTTTTT.

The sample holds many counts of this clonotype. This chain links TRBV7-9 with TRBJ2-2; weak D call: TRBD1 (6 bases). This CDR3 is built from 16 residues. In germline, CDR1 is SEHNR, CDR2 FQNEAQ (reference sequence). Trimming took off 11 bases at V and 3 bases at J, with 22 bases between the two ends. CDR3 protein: CAGPSEDRGYTGELFF. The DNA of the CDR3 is TGTGCCGGACCAAGCGAGGACAGAGGATACACCGGGGAGCTGTTTTTT. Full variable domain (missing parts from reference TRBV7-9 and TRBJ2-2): DTGVSQNPRHKITKRGQNVTFRCDPISEHNRLYWYRQTLGQGPEFLTYFQNEAQLEKSRLLSDRFSAERPKGSFSTLEIQRTEQGDSAMYLCAGPSEDRGYTGELFFGEGSRLTVL.

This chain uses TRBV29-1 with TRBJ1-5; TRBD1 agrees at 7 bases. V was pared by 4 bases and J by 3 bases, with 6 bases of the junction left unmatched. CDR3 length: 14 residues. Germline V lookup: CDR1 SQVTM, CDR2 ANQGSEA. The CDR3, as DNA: TGCAGCGTTGGGGACAGAGCACTCAATCAGCCCCAGCATTTT. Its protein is CSVGDRALNQPQHF.

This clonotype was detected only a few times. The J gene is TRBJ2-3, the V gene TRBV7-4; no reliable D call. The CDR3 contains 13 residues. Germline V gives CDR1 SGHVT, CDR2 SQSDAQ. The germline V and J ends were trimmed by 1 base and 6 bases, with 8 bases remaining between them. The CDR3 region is CASSLDRRDTQYF. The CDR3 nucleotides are TGTGCCAGCAGCTTAGATCGTCGGGATACGCAGTATTTT.

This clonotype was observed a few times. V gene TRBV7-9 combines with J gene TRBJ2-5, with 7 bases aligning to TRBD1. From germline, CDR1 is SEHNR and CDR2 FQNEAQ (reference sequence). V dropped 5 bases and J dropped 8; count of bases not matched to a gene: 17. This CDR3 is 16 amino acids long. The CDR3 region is CASSVSTGLGKRTQYF. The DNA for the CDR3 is TGTGCCAGCAGCGTCTCGACAGGGTTGGGGAAGAGAACCCAGTACTTC.

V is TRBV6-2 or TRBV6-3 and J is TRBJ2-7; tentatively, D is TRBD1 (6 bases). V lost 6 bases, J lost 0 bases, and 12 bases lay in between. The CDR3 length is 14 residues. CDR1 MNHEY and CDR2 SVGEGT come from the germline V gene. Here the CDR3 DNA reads TGTGCCAGCAGAACGACAGGTAGCTCCTACGAGCAGTACGTC. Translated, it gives CASRTTGSSYEQYV.

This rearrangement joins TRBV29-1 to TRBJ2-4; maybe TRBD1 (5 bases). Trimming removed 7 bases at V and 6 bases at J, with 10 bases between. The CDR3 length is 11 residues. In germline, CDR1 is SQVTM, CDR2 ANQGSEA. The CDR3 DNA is TGCAGCGGCGACCAGGGAAACATTCAGTACTTC. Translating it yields CSGDQGNIQYF. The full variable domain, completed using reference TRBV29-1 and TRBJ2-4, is SAVISQKPSRDICQRGTSLTIQCQVDSQVTMMFWYRQQPGQSLTLIATANQGSEATYESGFVIDKFPISRPNLTFSTLTVSNMSPEDSSIYLCSGDQGNIQYFGAGTRLSVL.

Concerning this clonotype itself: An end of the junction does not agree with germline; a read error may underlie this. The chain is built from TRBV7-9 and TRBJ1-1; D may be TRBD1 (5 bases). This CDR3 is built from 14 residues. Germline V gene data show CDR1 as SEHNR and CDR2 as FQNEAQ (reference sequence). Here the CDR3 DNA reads TGTACCAGCAGCTTAGCGGGGACGCCCACTGAAGCTTTCTTT. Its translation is CTSSLAGTPTEAFF. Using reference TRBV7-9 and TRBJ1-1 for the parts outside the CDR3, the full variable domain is DTGVSQNPRHKITKRGQNVTFRCDPISEHNRLYWYRQTLGQGPEFLTYFQNEAQLEKSRLLSDRFSAERPKGSFSTLEIQRTEQGDSAMYLCTSSLAGTPTEAFFGQGTRLTVV.

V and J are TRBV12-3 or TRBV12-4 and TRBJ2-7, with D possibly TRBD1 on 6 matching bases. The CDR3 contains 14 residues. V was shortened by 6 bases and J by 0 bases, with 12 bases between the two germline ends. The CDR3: CASSPGQNSYEQYF. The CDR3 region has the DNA TGTGCCAGCAGCCCGGGACAAAACTCCTACGAGCAGTACTTC.

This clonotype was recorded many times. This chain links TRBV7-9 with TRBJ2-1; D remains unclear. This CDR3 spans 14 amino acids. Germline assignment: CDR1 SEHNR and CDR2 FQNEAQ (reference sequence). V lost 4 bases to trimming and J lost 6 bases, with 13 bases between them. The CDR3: CASSSTPSSNEQFF. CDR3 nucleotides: TGTGCCAGCAGCTCCACCCCCTCCAGCAATGAGCAGTTCTTC.

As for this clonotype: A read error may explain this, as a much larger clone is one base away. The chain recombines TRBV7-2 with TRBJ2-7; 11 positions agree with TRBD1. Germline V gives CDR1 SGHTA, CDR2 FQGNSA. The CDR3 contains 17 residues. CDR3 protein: CAGSLGLGTGGSYEQYF. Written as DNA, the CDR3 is TGTGCCGGCAGCTTAGGCCTCGGGACAGGGGGGTCCTACGAGCAGTACTTC.

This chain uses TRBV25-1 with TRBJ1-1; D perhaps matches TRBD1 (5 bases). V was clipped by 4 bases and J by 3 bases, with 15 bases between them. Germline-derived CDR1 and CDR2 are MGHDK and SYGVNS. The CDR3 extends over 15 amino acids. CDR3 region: CASSGGEGLYTEAFF. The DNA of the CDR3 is TGTGCCAGCAGTGGGGGGGAGGGCCTCTACACTGAAGCTTTCTTT.

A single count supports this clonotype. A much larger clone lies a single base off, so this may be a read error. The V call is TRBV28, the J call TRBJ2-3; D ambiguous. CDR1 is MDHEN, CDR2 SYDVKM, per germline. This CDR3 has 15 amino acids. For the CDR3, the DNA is TGTGCCAACAGTTTAAACCGACCGCACACAGATACGCAGTATTTT. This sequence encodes CANSLNRPHTDTQYF. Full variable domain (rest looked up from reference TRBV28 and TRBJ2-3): DVKVTQSSRYLVKRTGEKVFLECVQDMDHENMFWYRQDPGLGLRLIYFSYDVKMKEKGDIPEGYSVSREKKERFSLILESASTNQTSMYLCANSLNRPHTDTQYFGPGTRLTVL.

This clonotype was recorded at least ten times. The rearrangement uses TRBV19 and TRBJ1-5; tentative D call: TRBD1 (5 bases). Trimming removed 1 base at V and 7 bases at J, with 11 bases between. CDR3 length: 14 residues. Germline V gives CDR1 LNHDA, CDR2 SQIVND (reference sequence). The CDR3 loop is CASSIGAGWQPQHF. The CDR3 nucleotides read TGTGCCAGTAGTATAGGGGCAGGGTGGCAGCCCCAGCATTTT. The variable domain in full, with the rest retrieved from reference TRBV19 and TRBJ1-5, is DGGITQSPKYLFRKEGQNVTLSCEQNLNHDAMYWYRQDPGQGLRLIYYSQIVNDFQKGDIAEGYSVSREKKESFPLTVTSAQKNPTAFYLCASSIGAGWQPQHFGDGTRLSIL.

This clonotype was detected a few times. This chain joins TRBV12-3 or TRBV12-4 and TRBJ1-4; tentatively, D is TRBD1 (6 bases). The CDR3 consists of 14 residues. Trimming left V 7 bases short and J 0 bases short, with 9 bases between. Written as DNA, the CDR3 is TGTGCCAGCACCAGGACAGCAACTAATGAAAAACTGTTTTTT. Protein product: CASTRTATNEKLFF.

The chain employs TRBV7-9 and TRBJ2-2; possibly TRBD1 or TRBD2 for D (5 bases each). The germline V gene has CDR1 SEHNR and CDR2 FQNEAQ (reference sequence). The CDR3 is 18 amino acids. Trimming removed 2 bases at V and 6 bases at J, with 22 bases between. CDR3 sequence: CASSLRESGRVSAGELFF. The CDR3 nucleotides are TGTGCCAGCAGCTTACGCGAGAGCGGCAGGGTTTCCGCCGGGGAGCTGTTTTTT.

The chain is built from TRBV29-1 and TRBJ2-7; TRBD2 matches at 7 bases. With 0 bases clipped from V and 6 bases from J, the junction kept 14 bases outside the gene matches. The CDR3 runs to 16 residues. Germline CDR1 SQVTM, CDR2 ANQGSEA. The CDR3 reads CSVEDPSGVFSGEQYF. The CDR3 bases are TGCAGCGTTGAAGATCCGAGCGGGGTGTTCTCTGGCGAGCAGTACTTC.